This T cell receptor (beta chain) was sequenced during a study of read filtering for tumor transcriptome and immune sequencing. The CDR3 is 17 residues long. CDR1 and CDR2 (germline): SEHNR, FQNEAQ (reference sequence). To note about this clonotype: A much larger clone differs by one base, so this may be a read error.

This library used roughly 400 ng RNA and molecular barcoded adaptors spanning alpha/delta and beta/gamma chains. MiXCR, run by TCRdb on the reads, gives a single entry per CDR3 protein. The data contain about 86,000 distinct CDR3 sequences, roughly an eighth of them seen just once; the ten biggest clones take up 14% to 15%. The receptor was isolated from a donor aged 40 or older with multiple myeloma. Sequenced material: a population of CD138-negative cells sorted from bone marrow. The gene calls are TRBV7-9 and TRBJ2-1; 10 nucleotides align to TRBD2. CDR3 sequence (DNA): TGTGCCAGCAACTTAGGTTCGACTAGCGGGTCCTACAATGAGCAGTTCTTC. Its translation is CASNLGSTSGSYNEQFF. Full variable domain (outside the CDR3, taken from reference TRBV7-9 and TRBJ2-1): DTGVSQNPRHKITKRGQNVTFRCDPISEHNRLYWYRQTLGQGPEFLTYFQNEAQLEKSRLLSDRFSAERPKGSFSTLEIQRTEQGDSAMYLCASNLGSTSGSYNEQFFGPGTRLTVL.